This T cell receptor beta chain emerged from a study of cytotoxic CD8 clonotypes in ibrutinib-treated CLL. Sequencing used immunoSEQ multiplex PCR; TCRdb keeps in-frame clones, though not all of them. The data contain over 100,000 clones, about 50% of them seen just once; the ten biggest clones take up around 37%. On this clone itself: Its antigen is as yet unknown. The CDR3 does not close with the conserved phenylalanine or tryptophan, likely indicating a read error. The DNA is left out, because the CDR3 cannot be placed on it with certainty; the CDR3 is given as TCRdb lists it.

The study's findings and limits: Public clonotypes proved infrequent, and on treatment they shrank or remained steady. Progressing and sustained-remission patients had different sampling times.

Including both end residues, the CDR3 is 12 amino acids long. Per germline, CDR1 GTSNPN and CDR2 SVGIG (reference sequence). This receptor was identified in a human donor with chronic lymphocytic leukemia. This chain connects TRBV30 to TRBJ2-7. The sample was PBMCs, taken after 24 months of ibrutinib treatment. CDR3 protein: CAWSVPSGGLLY.